The rows below give T cell receptor beta chains drawn from one sample of a study of blood T cell repertoires in COVID-19. Libraries were prepared by immunoSEQ multiplex PCR; TCRdb keeps only in-frame clonotypes and omits some of them. The sample shows about 33,000 clones, approximately 80% of them seen only once. The sequencing input was peripheral blood. The receptor set was obtained from an elderly man with acute or convalescent COVID-19. The CDR3 runs from the conserved cysteine through the conserved F or W. The order of the fields is clone size, J gene, V gene, D gene, CDR3 DNA, CDR3 protein. D genes are given only for firm matches. For some rows the clone size is stated as once, few or many, or as a class when expanded; others skip it.

clone_size: .
j_call: TRBJ1-2
v_call: TRBV30
d_call: .
cdr3_nt: TGTGCCTGGAGTGCGCGCTCTGGCTACACCTTC
cdr3_aa: CAWSARSGYTF

clone_size: .
j_call: TRBJ1-3
v_call: TRBV6-6
d_call: TRBD1
cdr3_nt: TGTGCCAGCAGCCGACCTCAGTTACAGGGGGCTGGAAACACCATATATTTT
cdr3_aa: CASSRPQLQGAGNTIYF

clone_size: once
j_call: TRBJ1-2
v_call: TRBV4-2
d_call: TRBD1
cdr3_nt: TGTGCCAGCAGCCACATAACCGGGACAGGGACTTCCTATGGCTGGACCTTC
cdr3_aa: CASSHITGTGTSYGWTF

clone_size: .
j_call: TRBJ2-6
v_call: TRBV11-3
d_call: .
cdr3_nt: TGTGCCAGCAGCTTCGGGGGCTCTGGGGCCAACGTCCTGACTTTC
cdr3_aa: CASSFGGSGANVLTF

clone_size: .
j_call: TRBJ2-3
v_call: TRBV27
d_call: TRBD2
cdr3_nt: TGTGCCAGCAGTCCAATTCCGGGACTAGCACCTCGAGATACGCAGTATTTT
cdr3_aa: CASSPIPGLAPRDTQYF

clone_size: .
j_call: TRBJ2-2
v_call: TRBV5-8
d_call: .
cdr3_nt: TGTGCCAGCAGCTCATCTAGCGTCCCCGGGGAGCTGTTTTTT
cdr3_aa: CASSSSSVPGELFF

clone_size: .
j_call: TRBJ2-5
v_call: TRBV12-5
d_call: .
cdr3_nt: TGTGCTAGTGGTTCGTGGACAGCCGGGGAAGAGACCCAGTACTTC
cdr3_aa: CASGSWTAGEETQYF

clone_size: .
j_call: TRBJ1-1
v_call: TRBV6-5
d_call: .
cdr3_nt: TGTGCCAGCAGTCCCAGGGGCCCCACTGAAGCTTTCTTT
cdr3_aa: CASSPRGPTEAFF

clone_size: few
j_call: TRBJ2-2
v_call: TRBV6-5
d_call: TRBD1
cdr3_nt: TGTGCCAGCCACAGGGGCCCCGGGGAGCTGTTTTTT
cdr3_aa: CASHRGPGELFF

clone_size: .
j_call: TRBJ2-1
v_call: TRBV1
d_call: .
cdr3_nt: TGCACCAGCAGCCAAGATCTTTGCAGGGGGGTCACCTATGAGCAGTTCTTC
cdr3_aa: CTSSQDLCRGVTYEQFF

clone_size: .
j_call: TRBJ2-7
v_call: TRBV13
d_call: TRBD1
cdr3_nt: TGTGCCAGCAGCAATTTTGGGACAGGGTTATTCGAGCAGTACTTC
cdr3_aa: CASSNFGTGLFEQYF

clone_size: .
j_call: TRBJ2-7
v_call: TRBV6-5
d_call: TRBD1
cdr3_nt: TGTGCCAGCATCGGGACAGGGGGCCTCGAGCAGTACTTC
cdr3_aa: CASIGTGGLEQYF

clone_size: .
j_call: TRBJ2-7
v_call: TRBV2
d_call: TRBD2
cdr3_nt: TGTGCCAGCAGGGGGACTAGCGACCCGCCTTCCTACGAGCAGTACTTC
cdr3_aa: CASRGTSDPPSYEQYF

clone_size: .
j_call: TRBJ1-2
v_call: TRBV27
d_call: .
cdr3_nt: TGTGCCAGCAGTTTAAGGTATAGGGACACTAACTATGGCTACACCTTC
cdr3_aa: CASSLRYRDTNYGYTF

clone_size: .
j_call: TRBJ2-7
v_call: TRBV3-1/TRBV3-2
d_call: .
cdr3_nt: TGTGCCAGCAGCCAAGCATCCTACGAGCAGTACTTC
cdr3_aa: CASSQASYEQYF

clone_size: .
j_call: TRBJ2-7
v_call: TRBV2
d_call: .
cdr3_nt: TGTGCCAGCAAAGGACAGCTCTACGAGCAGTACTTC
cdr3_aa: CASKGQLYEQYF

clone_size: .
j_call: TRBJ1-2
v_call: TRBV6-5
d_call: TRBD1
cdr3_nt: TGTGCCAGCAGTACCCGGGACAGGGTGCTCTATGGCTACACCTTC
cdr3_aa: CASSTRDRVLYGYTF

clone_size: .
j_call: TRBJ2-7
v_call: TRBV29-1
d_call: TRBD1
cdr3_nt: TGCAGCGTTGAAAAAGACAGGGGCTACGAGCAGTACTTC
cdr3_aa: CSVEKDRGYEQYF

clone_size: .
j_call: TRBJ2-3
v_call: TRBV7-9
d_call: .
cdr3_nt: TGTGCCAGCAGCTTAGCTTCGGGGAACACAGATACGCAGTATTTT
cdr3_aa: CASSLASGNTDTQYF

clone_size: .
j_call: TRBJ1-2
v_call: TRBV29-1
d_call: TRBD1
cdr3_nt: TGCAGCGTTGGTGACAGGGGGTACTATGGCTACACCTTC
cdr3_aa: CSVGDRGYYGYTF

clone_size: few
j_call: TRBJ1-2
v_call: TRBV19
d_call: TRBD1
cdr3_nt: TGTGCCAGTACCTGGGACAGGGCTTCCGGCTACACCTTC
cdr3_aa: CASTWDRASGYTF

clone_size: .
j_call: TRBJ1-2
v_call: TRBV6-2/TRBV6-3
d_call: .
cdr3_nt: TGTGCCAGCAGTTTCCCGGACGCAGGGTTGGTCGGCTACACCTTC
cdr3_aa: CASSFPDAGLVGYTF

clone_size: .
j_call: TRBJ2-3
v_call: TRBV5-6
d_call: TRBD2
cdr3_nt: TGTGCCAGCAGCTTTACTAGCGGGACGACAGATACGCAGTATTTT
cdr3_aa: CASSFTSGTTDTQYF

clone_size: many
j_call: TRBJ2-4
v_call: TRBV14
d_call: TRBD1
cdr3_nt: TGTGCCAGCAGCCCCCAGGGGGCGAGTAGGAACATTCAGTACTTC
cdr3_aa: CASSPQGASRNIQYF

clone_size: once
j_call: TRBJ1-5
v_call: TRBV10-3
d_call: .
cdr3_nt: TGTGCCATCGGGACTGGAGATAGCAATCAGCCCCAGCATTTT
cdr3_aa: CAIGTGDSNQPQHF

clone_size: .
j_call: TRBJ2-5
v_call: TRBV7-2
d_call: TRBD2
cdr3_nt: TGTGCCAGCAGCTTCCAGCGGGGTCGACAGACCCAGTACTTC
cdr3_aa: CASSFQRGRQTQYF

clone_size: .
j_call: TRBJ2-7
v_call: TRBV4-2
d_call: TRBD2
cdr3_nt: TGTGCCAGCAGCCGAGAACTAGCGGGGGGCTCCTACGAGCAGTACTTC
cdr3_aa: CASSRELAGGSYEQYF

clone_size: once
j_call: TRBJ2-5
v_call: TRBV7-2
d_call: .
cdr3_nt: TGTGCCAGCAGCTTAGCGCCAGTCGAGACCCAGTACTTC
cdr3_aa: CASSLAPVETQYF

clone_size: .
j_call: TRBJ2-7
v_call: TRBV10-3
d_call: .
cdr3_nt: TGTGCCATCAGTGACAGGGCCTACGAGCAGTACTTC
cdr3_aa: CAISDRAYEQYF

clone_size: .
j_call: TRBJ1-2
v_call: TRBV7-8
d_call: .
cdr3_nt: TGTGCCAGCAGCTTCCCCCCCGGGGGAAGCTATGGCTACACCTTC
cdr3_aa: CASSFPPGGSYGYTF

clone_size: .
j_call: TRBJ1-4
v_call: TRBV6-6
d_call: .
cdr3_nt: TGTGCCAGCAGTATAGGACAGAGCAATGAAAAACTGTTTTTT
cdr3_aa: CASSIGQSNEKLFF

clone_size: .
j_call: TRBJ1-1
v_call: TRBV27
d_call: TRBD1
cdr3_nt: TGTGCCAGCAGTCTACGGACAGGGTGGAACACTGAAGCTTTCTTT
cdr3_aa: CASSLRTGWNTEAFF

clone_size: .
j_call: TRBJ2-7
v_call: TRBV6-5
d_call: .
cdr3_nt: TGTGCCAGCAGGCGGGACGACCAGCAGTACTTC
cdr3_aa: CASRRDDQQYF

clone_size: .
j_call: TRBJ2-7
v_call: TRBV19
d_call: TRBD1
cdr3_nt: TGTGCCAGTAGTGGTGGCAGGGGGACCTACGAGCAGTACTTC
cdr3_aa: CASSGGRGTYEQYF

clone_size: .
j_call: TRBJ2-2
v_call: TRBV6-5
d_call: .
cdr3_nt: TGTGCAAACAGGGTGAACACCGGGGAGCTGTTTTTT
cdr3_aa: CANRVNTGELFF

clone_size: few
j_call: TRBJ1-4
v_call: TRBV6-5
d_call: TRBD1
cdr3_nt: TGTGCCAGCAGGCCAGGGGGCGGCGGGATTTTGGAACTGTTTTTT
cdr3_aa: CASRPGGGGILELFF

clone_size: .
j_call: TRBJ2-7
v_call: TRBV6-2/TRBV6-3
d_call: TRBD2
cdr3_nt: TGTGCCAGCAGTTACTCCTCGGGCGGGGGGCCCTACGAGCAGTACTTC
cdr3_aa: CASSYSSGGGPYEQYF

clone_size: .
j_call: TRBJ1-5
v_call: TRBV19
d_call: .
cdr3_nt: TGTGCCAGTAGACGGAGGGGACAGCCCCAGCATTTT
cdr3_aa: CASRRRGQPQHF

clone_size: .
j_call: TRBJ1-5
v_call: TRBV2
d_call: .
cdr3_nt: TGTGCCAGCAGCCCTACAGGGTACAATCAGCCCCAGCATTTT
cdr3_aa: CASSPTGYNQPQHF

clone_size: .
j_call: TRBJ1-5
v_call: TRBV7-2
d_call: TRBD1
cdr3_nt: TGTGCCAGCAGCCCAAGGACAGGGGCTCAGCCCCAGCATTTT
cdr3_aa: CASSPRTGAQPQHF

clone_size: .
j_call: TRBJ2-2
v_call: TRBV6-2/TRBV6-3
d_call: TRBD2
cdr3_nt: TGTGCCAGCAGCGGCGGGGGGCTGAACACCGGGGAGCTGTTTTTT
cdr3_aa: CASSGGGLNTGELFF

clone_size: .
j_call: TRBJ1-4
v_call: TRBV2
d_call: .
cdr3_nt: TGTGCCAGCACCACTAGACCTCTAACTAATGAAAAACTGTTTTTT
cdr3_aa: CASTTRPLTNEKLFF

clone_size: .
j_call: TRBJ2-7
v_call: TRBV2
d_call: .
cdr3_nt: TGTGCCAGCAATTACGGACAACCATACGAGCAGTACTTC
cdr3_aa: CASNYGQPYEQYF

clone_size: .
j_call: TRBJ2-7
v_call: TRBV5-6
d_call: .
cdr3_nt: TGTGCCAGCAGCTTGTCGGGGGTCGAGCAGTACTTC
cdr3_aa: CASSLSGVEQYF

clone_size: .
j_call: TRBJ1-1
v_call: TRBV30
d_call: .
cdr3_nt: TGTGCCTGGGCGGGACAACCGAACACTGAAGCTTTCTTT
cdr3_aa: CAWAGQPNTEAFF

clone_size: once
j_call: TRBJ1-2
v_call: TRBV14
d_call: TRBD1
cdr3_nt: TGTGCCAGCAGCCAAAGACCGGGACAGGGTAACTATGGCTACACCTTC
cdr3_aa: CASSQRPGQGNYGYTF

clone_size: .
j_call: TRBJ1-1
v_call: TRBV11-2
d_call: TRBD1
cdr3_nt: TGTGCCAGCAGGTTGACCGGGACAGGGCGACAGGAAGCTTTCTTT
cdr3_aa: CASRLTGTGRQEAFF